Following are 11 T cell receptor beta chains from one sample sequenced in a study of blood T cell repertoires in COVID-19. The repertoire was sequenced with immunoSEQ multiplex PCR; TCRdb's copy has only in-frame clones and lacks some. This sample carries 130,000 to 150,000 clones, around 83% of them seen once, and the ten largest clones take 9.2%. Material for sequencing was PBMCs or T cells enriched from blood (not recorded which). All receptors come from a man aged 50-60 years who had recovered from COVID-19.

In DNA form, the CDR3 reads TGTGCCAGCAGCCAAGAAGGAGGGAACACCGGGGAGCTGTTTTTT. It encodes CASSQEGGNTGELFF. J is TRBJ2-2 and V is TRBV3-1 (or the pseudogene TRBV3-2), with D possibly matching TRBD2 (5 bases). Germline values: CDR1 LGHDT, CDR2 YNNKEL (reference sequence). Trimming pared 0 bases from V and 1 base from J, leaving 6 bases between. The CDR3 has 15 residues.

V usage is TRBV29-1 and J usage is TRBJ2-2, with D perhaps matching TRBD1 (8 bases). Trimming shortened V by 7 bases and J by 4 bases, and 16 bases separated the two germline ends. The germline gives CDR1 SQVTM, CDR2 ANQGSEA. The CDR3 has 14 amino acids. CDR3 nucleotide sequence: TGCAGCGGGGCCAACAGGGGGGGCACCGGGGAGCTGTTTTTT. Translating gives CSGANRGGTGELFF.

The chain joins TRBV7-2 to TRBJ1-5; D not certain. Trimming removed 5 bases at V and 6 bases at J, with 11 bases between. The CDR3 is made up of 13 amino acids. From germline, CDR1 is SGHTA and CDR2 FQGNSA. CDR3 in DNA: TGTGCCAGCAGCCGACCTTCGGGTCAGCCCCAGCATTTT. Protein sequence: CASSRPSGQPQHF.

The V call is TRBV6-5, the J call TRBJ2-5, with a tentative D call TRBD2 (6 bases). The CDR3 is 13 amino acids. Germline CDR1 and CDR2: MNHEY and SVGAGI. Trimming removed 6 bases from V and 3 bases from J, with 11 bases in between. CDR3 region: CASSGTFKETQYF. In nucleotides, the CDR3 is TGTGCCAGCAGCGGGACTTTCAAAGAGACCCAGTACTTC.

The chain recombines TRBV14 with TRBJ2-7; 9 bases fit TRBD1. The CDR3 sequence is 15 residues long. V dropped 5 bases and J dropped 6; count of bases not matched to a gene: 11. Germline V gene lookup returns CDR1 SGHDN and CDR2 FVKESK. CDR3 nucleotides: TGTGCCAGCAGCGTCTCCGGGACAGGGTGGTCCGAGCAGTACTTC. It translates to CASSVSGTGWSEQYF.

Of note for this clone: The sample has other DNA sequences that encode this CDR3 too. This chain links TRBV19 with TRBJ2-7, with TRBD1 identical over 7 bases. J was trimmed by 3 bases and V by 5 bases; bases with no gene match: 4. The germline V gene encodes CDR1 LNHDA and CDR2 SQIVND (reference sequence). This CDR3 has 13 residues. The DNA for the CDR3 is TGTGCCAGTAGTCGGACAGGCGACTACGAGCAGTACTTC. Its translation is CASSRTGDYEQYF.

The J gene is TRBJ1-2, the V gene TRBV5-1; no clear D. The length of the CDR3 is 12 residues. CDR1 is SGHRS and CDR2 is YFSETQ in the germline V gene. V was cut by 0 bases and J by 4 bases, with 4 bases left in between. CDR3 nucleotides: TGCGCCAGCAGCTTGGACAGCTATGGCTACACCTTC. Its protein product is CASSLDSYGYTF.

There are a few counts of this clone. The gene calls are TRBV5-5 and TRBJ2-5, with a weak D call TRBD2 (5 bases). CDR3 size: 14 residues. Deletions cut 5 bases from V and 5 bases from J, with 16 bases between. CDR1 SGHKS and CDR2 YYEKEE come from the germline V gene (reference sequence). The CDR3 here is CASRQTGMKETQYF. Written as DNA, the CDR3 is TGTGCCAGCAGGCAGACCGGGATGAAGGAGACCCAGTACTTC. The variable domain in full, with the rest retrieved from reference TRBV5-5 and TRBJ2-5, is DAGVTQSPTHLIKTRGQQVTLRCSPISGHKSVSWYQQVLGQGPQFIFQYYEKEERGRGNFPDRFSARQFPNYSSELNVNALLLGDSALYLCASRQTGMKETQYFGPGTRLLVL.

The chain recombines TRBV5-5 with TRBJ2-1, with a tentative D call TRBD1 (6 bases). V was shortened by 1 base and J by 7 bases, with 12 bases between the two germline ends. Germline CDR1 is SGHKS and CDR2 is YYEKEE (reference sequence). The CDR3 extends over 14 amino acids. The CDR3 nucleotides read TGTGCCAGCAGCTTGCTCCGGGACACTAATGAGCAGTTCTTC. The encoded protein is CASSLLRDTNEQFF.

This sequence joins TRBV5-8 and TRBJ2-5; 10 bases match TRBD2. Germline CDR1 reads SGHTS; CDR2 reads YDEGEE. The CDR3 length is 16 residues. Losses at the gene ends were 0 bases for V and 7 bases for J; bases not matched to a gene: 9. DNA for the CDR3: TGTGCCAGCAGCTTGGGGCTAGCGGGGGCGCGCGGGACCCAGTACTTC. Protein product: CASSLGLAGARGTQYF.

The CDR3 coding sequence is TGTGCCAGCAGCTTAAAACAGTTCGCGAACACCGGGGAGCTGTTTTTT. It codes for CASSLKQFANTGELFF. This chain links TRBV7-3 with TRBJ2-2, with D hard to call. This CDR3 is 16 amino acids long. Germline assignment: CDR1 SGHTA and CDR2 FQGTGA. V lost 1 base to trimming and J lost 0 bases, with 9 bases between them.